This T cell receptor beta chain derives from a study of pediatric ulcerative colitis. One to two pinch biopsies were taken from the rectum during colonoscopy. The germline gives CDR1 MDHEN, CDR2 SYDVKM. Trimming cost V 5 bases and J 0 bases, with 14 bases left between them. This CDR3 spans 15 amino acids. This table comes from immunoSEQ multiplex PCR, and its TCRdb copy is limited to in-frame clones, with some not included. The sample holds around 34,000 clones, roughly 81% seen once. This chain links TRBV28 with TRBJ2-7, with D possibly matching TRBD1 (5 bases). This clonotype was sampled from a boy aged 5-17 years with mild ulcerative colitis. Sequenced material: gut tissue. The CDR3 region is CASSPAPQGSYEQYF. The CDR3 DNA reads as TGTGCCAGCAGTCCCGCCCCCCAGGGCTCCTACGAGCAGTACTTC.